The 19 T cell receptor beta chains presented below share a single source sample, sequenced in a study of shared clonotypes between healthy human individuals (dated by TCRdb to 2020 to 2022). To prepare the library, the immunoSEQ multiplex PCR assay was applied. Entries here come from immuneACCESS through TCRdb and include only in-frame sequences with V and J called. Some clones fail to appear in such tables; in the studies checked, an unresolved V gene covers under half of the shortfall, and the cause of the remainder is unknown. This sample has about 990,000 clones in its table, and around three quarters of those were observed once. 0.55% to 0.7% of the sample goes to the ten largest clones. Sequencing was performed on memory CD4+ T cells from PBMCs. In light of the paper, this sample's cell subset or site label describes: CD45RA-negative fraction. The source of these receptors is a man between 18 and 29 years old in good health. Some clones in this sample may be carry-over from other donors' samples.

The chain recombines TRBV7-9 with TRBJ1-3; TRBD1 matches at 8 bases. With V trimmed by 5 bases and J by 4 bases, 7 bases remained unmatched. CDR1 and CDR2 from the germline V gene are SEHNR and FQNEAQ (reference sequence). The CDR3 extends over 15 amino acids. CDR3 nucleotide sequence: TGTGCCAGCAGCATGCAGGGGGCGTCGGGAAACACCATATATTTT. It is translated as CASSMQGASGNTIYF.

The chain links TRBV5-1 to TRBJ2-3; D could derive from TRBD1 or TRBD2 (5 bases each). Germline V gene sequence: CDR1 SGHRS, CDR2 YFSETQ. There are 14 residues in the CDR3. The germline V and J ends were trimmed by 0 bases and 6 bases, with 11 bases remaining between them. The CDR3, as DNA: TGCGCCAGCAGCTTGGGGGACGATGTGGATACGCAGTATTTT. This gives the protein CASSLGDDVDTQYF.

The chain's CDR3 is CASSVRRGGNTEAFF. In DNA, the CDR3 is TGTGCCAGTAGTGTTCGCAGGGGAGGAAACACTGAAGCTTTCTTT. V and J are TRBV19 and TRBJ1-1, with D maybe TRBD1 (6 bases). V was cut by 5 bases and J by 2 bases, with 15 bases left in between. CDR3 size: 15 residues. Germline V gene lookup returns CDR1 LNHDA and CDR2 SQIVND (reference sequence).

The CDR3 is CASSSQDNEQFF. The DNA of the CDR3 is TGTGCCAGCAGCTCGCAGGACAATGAGCAGTTCTTC. This chain joins TRBV5-6 and TRBJ2-1; D is uncertain. Trimming removed 3 bases at V and 5 bases at J, with 6 bases between. Germline CDR1 is SGHDT and CDR2 is YYEEEE. The CDR3 extends over 12 amino acids.

The CDR3 coding sequence is TGTGCCAGCAGCTTAGCGAATGTGGCGGGGTGGAGGTGGAATGAGCAGTTCTTC. It codes for CASSLANVAGWRWNEQFF. The chain recombines TRBV7-2 with TRBJ2-1; a weak D match, TRBD2 (6 bases). The CDR3 length is 18 residues. Trimming stripped 0 bases from V and 7 bases from J, with 22 bases between. The germline gives CDR1 SGHTA, CDR2 FQGNSA.

The chain has TRBV9 and TRBJ1-1; TRBD1 aligns across 8 bases. This CDR3 is built from 15 residues. Germline CDR1 is SGDLS and CDR2 is YYNGEE. J lost 4 bases, V lost 0 bases, and 5 bases had no gene match. The CDR3 spells CASSVGTGYGTEAFF. DNA for the CDR3: TGTGCCAGCAGCGTAGGGACAGGGTATGGCACTGAAGCTTTCTTT.

In DNA, the CDR3 is TGTGCCAGCAGCAGGACAGGAAAGGACCCCTACGAGCAGTACTTC. It translates to CASSRTGKDPYEQYF. V gene TRBV6-6 combines with J gene TRBJ2-7; TRBD1 matches 7 bases. Germline values: CDR1 MNHNY, CDR2 SVGAGI (reference sequence). Trimming removed 6 bases from V and 2 bases from J; junction bases left unmatched: 10. CDR3 length equals 15 residues.

J is TRBJ1-4 and V is TRBV2; possibly TRBD1 for D (6 bases). Germline V gene lookup returns CDR1 SNHLY and CDR2 FYNNEI. This CDR3 has 14 residues. V was trimmed by 6 bases and J by 8 bases, leaving 16 bases between them. This CDR3 is CASREQGSREKLFF. The CDR3 DNA is TGTGCCAGCAGGGAACAGGGATCCCGGGAAAAACTGTTTTTT.

This clone came up once. The rearrangement uses TRBV5-1 and TRBJ1-2, with D perhaps TRBD1 (6 bases). The V end was cut by 0 bases, the J end by 2 bases, with 8 bases between. In germline, CDR1 is SGHRS, CDR2 YFSETQ. The CDR3 sequence is 14 residues long. The CDR3, as DNA: TGCGCCAGCAGCTTGGGACAGGTCAACTATGGCTACACCTTC. This sequence encodes CASSLGQVNYGYTF.

The chain employs TRBV18 and TRBJ1-1; possible D gene TRBD1, 5 bases. Germline lookup yields CDR1 KGHSH and CDR2 LQKENI. Deletions cut 2 bases from V and 6 bases from J, with 10 bases between. This CDR3 has 13 amino acids. The CDR3: CASSPGGVSEAFF. CDR3 coding DNA: TGTGCCAGCTCACCAGGGGGGGTCTCTGAAGCTTTCTTT.

This chain uses TRBV4-1 with TRBJ2-5; D gene ambiguous. This CDR3 contains 13 residues. Looked up from germline, CDR1 is MGHRA and CDR2 is YSYEKL. V lost 1 base and J 5 bases, leaving 8 bases between the germline ends. The CDR3 spells CASSQVRAETQYF. The CDR3 DNA sequence: TGCGCCAGCAGCCAAGTTCGCGCCGAGACCCAGTACTTC.

V gene TRBV19 combines with J gene TRBJ1-5; D remains unclear. Trimming cost V 7 bases and J 5 bases, with 18 bases left between them. The CDR3 runs 15 residues. The germline V gene has CDR1 LNHDA and CDR2 SQIVND (reference sequence). CDR3 protein: CASKLRGLGDQPQHF. DNA for the CDR3: TGTGCCAGTAAGCTCAGAGGACTCGGGGATCAGCCCCAGCATTTT.

This clone was picked up a small number of times. The chain recombines TRBV7-9 with TRBJ2-1, with 10 nucleotides matching TRBD2. Trimming at V came to 8 bases and at J to 5 bases, leaving 12 bases not matched to a gene. Germline lookup yields CDR1 SEHNR and CDR2 FQNEAQ (reference sequence). The CDR3 loop spans 16 amino acids. The CDR3 loop is CASVHRTSGQNNEQFF. CDR3 sequence (DNA): TGTGCCAGCGTTCACCGGACTAGCGGACAGAACAATGAGCAGTTCTTC.

The rearrangement uses TRBV15 and TRBJ1-4; D unresolved. The CDR3 loop spans 17 amino acids. Germline V gene lookup returns CDR1 LNHNV and CDR2 YYDKDF (reference sequence). With 5 bases removed from V and 2 bases from J, the gap between germline ends came to 18 bases. The CDR3 loop is CATSGFGGDDTNEKLFF. Here the CDR3 DNA reads TGTGCCACCAGCGGCTTCGGCGGGGATGACACTAATGAAAAACTGTTTTTT.

The chain employs TRBV19 and TRBJ2-7; possibly TRBD2 for D (6 bases). This CDR3 is built from 14 residues. Between the trimmed V and J ends, which lost 6 bases and 0 bases, there was a span of 12 bases. Germline assignment: CDR1 LNHDA and CDR2 SQIVND (reference sequence). The CDR3 DNA follows: TGTGCCAGTAGGGGCGGGGCAAGCTCCTACGAGCAGTACTTC. Translating it yields CASRGGASSYEQYF.

This clone has only one observation. The gene calls are TRBV2 and TRBJ2-1; 11 bases line up with TRBD2. Unmatched junction bases numbered 4, after V lost 6 bases and J lost 3 bases. This CDR3 is built from 15 residues. Germline CDR1 reads SNHLY; CDR2 reads FYNNEI. The CDR3 loop reads CASRSGTSGYNEQFF. The CDR3 nucleotides read TGTGCCAGCAGGTCCGGGACTAGCGGCTACAATGAGCAGTTCTTC.

This clone showed up just a few times. The chain employs TRBV27 and TRBJ2-7, with a weak D call TRBD1 (6 bases). This CDR3 has 14 amino acids. Germline loops: CDR1 MNHEY, CDR2 SMNVEV (reference sequence). The V end lost 5 bases, the J end lost 4 bases, and 15 bases lay between the germline ends. The CDR3 loop is CASSPRGQPYEQYF. The CDR3 nucleotides are TGTGCCAGCAGTCCGAGAGGACAGCCTTACGAGCAGTACTTC.

Concerning this clone: A much larger clone differs from this one at a single base, so this may be a read error. The rearrangement joins TRBV11-2 to TRBJ1-1, with a tentative D call TRBD1 (5 bases). The CDR3 runs 13 residues. Germline lookup yields CDR1 SGHAT and CDR2 FQNNGV. V dropped 5 bases and J dropped 1 base, with 8 bases sitting between them. CDR3 nucleotides: TGTGCCAGCAGCAGCGACAGGAACACTGAAGCTTTCTTT. It translates to CASSSDRNTEAFF.

This clone turned up a few times. This clone may be a read error of a much larger clone one base away. The gene calls are TRBV4-1 and TRBJ2-5; 14 bases align to TRBD2. The CDR3 runs 19 residues. CDR1 MGHRA and CDR2 YSYEKL come from the germline V gene. This CDR3 is CASSQLGTSGRGGQGTQYF. The CDR3, as DNA: TGCGCCAGCAGCCAACTCGGGACTAGCGGGAGAGGAGGGCAAGGGACCCAGTACTTC.